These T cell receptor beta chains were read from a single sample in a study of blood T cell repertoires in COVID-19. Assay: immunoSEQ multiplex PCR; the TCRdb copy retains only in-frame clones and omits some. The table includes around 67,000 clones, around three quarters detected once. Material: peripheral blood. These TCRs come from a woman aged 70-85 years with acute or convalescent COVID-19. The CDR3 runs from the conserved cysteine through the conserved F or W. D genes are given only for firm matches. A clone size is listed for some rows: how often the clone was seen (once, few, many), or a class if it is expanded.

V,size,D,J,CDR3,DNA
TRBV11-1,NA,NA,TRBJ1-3,CASSSTGRSGNTIYF,TGTGCCAGCAGCTCAACAGGGAGATCAGGAAACACCATATATTTT
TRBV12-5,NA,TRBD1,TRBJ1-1,CASGQGVATEAFF,TGTGCTAGCGGACAGGGGGTAGCCACTGAAGCTTTCTTT
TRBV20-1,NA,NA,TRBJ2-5,CSASFGRETQYF,TGCAGTGCTAGTTTTGGTCGGGAGACCCAGTACTTC
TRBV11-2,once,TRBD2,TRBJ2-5,CASSLVGGGIQETQYF,TGTGCCAGCAGCTTAGTTGGGGGGGGAATACAAGAGACCCAGTACTTC
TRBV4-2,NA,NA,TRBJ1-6,CASSSTSGNNSPLHF,TGTGCCAGCAGCTCCACCTCAGGGAATAATTCACCCCTCCACTTT
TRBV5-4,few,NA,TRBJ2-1,CASSLIPNEQFF,TGTGCCAGCAGCTTGATTCCGAATGAGCAGTTCTTC
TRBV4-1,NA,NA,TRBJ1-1,CASSQEPHLTEAFF,TGCGCCAGCAGCCAAGAGCCACACCTCACTGAAGCTTTCTTT
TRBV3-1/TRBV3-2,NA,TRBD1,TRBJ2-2,CASSQERGQDTGELFF,TGTGCCAGCAGCCAAGAAAGGGGGCAGGACACCGGGGAGCTGTTTTTT
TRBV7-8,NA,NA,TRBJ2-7,CASSLGAGRDYEQYF,TGTGCCAGCAGCTTAGGGGCAGGGCGAGACTACGAGCAGTACTTC
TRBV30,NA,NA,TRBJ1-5,CAWGGALSNQPQHF,TGTGCCTGGGGGGGGGCACTTAGCAATCAGCCCCAGCATTTT